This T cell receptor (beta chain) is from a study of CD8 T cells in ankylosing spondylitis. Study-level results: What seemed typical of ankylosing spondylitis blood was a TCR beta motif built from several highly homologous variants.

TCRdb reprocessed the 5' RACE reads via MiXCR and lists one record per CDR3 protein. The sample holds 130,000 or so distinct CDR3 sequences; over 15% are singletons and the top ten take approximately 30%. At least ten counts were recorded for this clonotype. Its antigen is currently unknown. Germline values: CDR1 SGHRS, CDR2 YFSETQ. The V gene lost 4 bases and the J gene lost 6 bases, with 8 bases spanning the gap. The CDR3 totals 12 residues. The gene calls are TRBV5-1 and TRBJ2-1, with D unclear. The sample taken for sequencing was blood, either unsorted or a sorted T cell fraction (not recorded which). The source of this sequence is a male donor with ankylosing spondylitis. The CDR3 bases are TGCGCCAGCAGCGTTAAGAGCAATGAGCAGTTCTTC. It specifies CASSVKSNEQFF.